The 23 T cell receptor beta chains presented below share a single source sample, sequenced in a study of blood T cells in healthy people across ages. The second PCR ran about 6 to 12 cycles with a sample-barcoded 5' primer and J-beta primers. TCRdb analysed the 5' RACE reads with MiXCR anew, one entry per CDR3 protein. This table has about 780,000 distinct CDR3 sequences, less than 80% appearing once. Material: blood. Receptor source: a man younger than 40 in good health.

The rearrangement joins TRBV12-3 or TRBV12-4 to TRBJ2-5; 7 bases match TRBD2. The CDR3 length is 12 residues. Trimming removed 3 bases from V and 11 bases from J; junction bases left unmatched: 6. CDR3 loop: CASSLSGNEQYF. CDR3 coding DNA: TGTGCCAGCAGTTTGAGCGGGAATGAGCAGTACTTC.

The chain couples TRBV6-5 to TRBJ2-4; possible D gene TRBD2, 5 bases. V lost 2 bases and J lost 3, with 20 bases in between. Germline V lookup: CDR1 MNHEY, CDR2 SVGAGI. The CDR3 loop spans 18 amino acids. CDR3 nucleotides: TGTGCCAGCAGTTACACCCTTTCGAGTAGCGCGGTCAAAAACATTCAGTACTTC. The encoded protein is CASSYTLSSSAVKNIQYF.

The chain combines TRBV11-2 with TRBJ1-2; D unclear. CDR3 length: 13 amino acids. Germline V gene sequence: CDR1 SGHAT, CDR2 FQNNGV. V was cut by 1 base and J by 1 base, with 4 bases left in between. In DNA form, the CDR3 reads TGTGCCAGCAGCTTAGTCCTTAACTATGGCTACACCTTC. Its translation is CASSLVLNYGYTF.

Only a few counts were recorded for this clonotype. The rearrangement uses TRBV20-1 and TRBJ2-3; 8 positions match TRBD1. The CDR3 loop spans 16 amino acids. The V gene's germline CDR1 is DFQATT and CDR2 SNEGSKA (reference sequence). V shed 1 base and J 4 bases; nucleotides not matched to a gene: 10. The CDR3 DNA sequence: TGCAGTGCTAGAGGAGGGAGGACAGGGACCCCAGATACGCAGTATTTT. Translated, it gives CSARGGRTGTPDTQYF.

This clonotype was observed a handful of times. V and J are TRBV5-1 and TRBJ2-5; D is unclear. The V end was cut by 2 bases, the J end by 4 bases, with 9 bases between. CDR3 length: 13 residues. Germline-derived CDR1 and CDR2 are SGHRS and YFSETQ. CDR3 DNA sequence: TGCGCCAGCAGCTTCCGGTCTAGAGAGACCCAGTACTTC. Its protein product is CASSFRSRETQYF. The variable domain in full, with the rest retrieved from reference TRBV5-1 and TRBJ2-5, is KAGVTQTPRYLIKTRGQQVTLSCSPISGHRSVSWYQQTPGQGLQFLFEYFSETQRNKGNFPGRFSGRQFSNSRSEMNVSTLELGDSALYLCASSFRSRETQYFGPGTRLLVL.

This sequence joins TRBV12-3 or TRBV12-4 and TRBJ2-7; 12 bases match TRBD2. V dropped 6 bases and J dropped 1; count of bases not matched to a gene: 4. The CDR3 totals 15 residues. The CDR3: CASRTGTSGSYEQYF. As DNA, the CDR3 is TGTGCCAGCAGAACCGGGACTAGCGGGTCCTACGAGCAGTACTTC.

V usage is TRBV6-5 and J usage is TRBJ2-4, with D unresolved. The tail of the sequence fits TRBJ2-7 better, so the J call may be wrong. Germline V CDR1 and CDR2: MNHEY, SVGAGI. The CDR3 extends over 13 amino acids. This CDR3 reads CASSDNLVSEQYF. The CDR3 bases are TGTGCCAGCAGTGACAATCTAGTCTCCGAGCAGTACTTC.

The chain has TRBV10-3 and TRBJ2-5; no clear D. Trimming left V 5 bases short and J 3 bases short, with 7 bases between. The length of the CDR3 is 12 residues. Germline lookup yields CDR1 ENHRY and CDR2 SYGVKD. The CDR3: CAISLGKETQYF. CDR3 DNA: TGTGCCATCAGTCTGGGGAAAGAGACCCAGTACTTC.

J is TRBJ1-1 and V is TRBV6-4; tentatively, D is TRBD1 (5 bases). Trimming cost V 3 bases and J 9 bases, with 14 bases left between them. Germline values: CDR1 MRHNA, CDR2 SNTAGT. The CDR3 has 13 amino acids. The CDR3 bases are TGTGCCAGCAGTGAGGGCAGGGACGGTAAAGCTTTCTTT. As protein: CASSEGRDGKAFF.

V and J are TRBV4-3 and TRBJ2-4; TRBD2 matches at 9 bases. Germline CDR1 LGHNA, CDR2 YSLEER. The J segment lost 8 bases and the V segment lost 0 bases, leaving 11 bases of the junction unmatched. The CDR3 totals 17 residues. The DNA for the CDR3 is TGCGCCAGCAGCCAAGAGTCTAGCGGGGTGGGGGGGCACATTCAGTACTTC. Amino acid sequence: CASSQESSGVGGHIQYF.

This clonotype was picked up a small number of times. The chain couples TRBV19 to TRBJ2-7, with D perhaps matching TRBD1 (6 bases). V lost 4 bases and J lost 2, with 12 bases in between. The CDR3 is 14 amino acids. Germline V gives CDR1 LNHDA, CDR2 SQIVND (reference sequence). The CDR3 nucleotides are TGTGCCAGTAGTACCGGGACACTTCCCTACGAGCAGTACTTC. Protein product: CASSTGTLPYEQYF.

This clonotype was observed a single time. The gene calls are TRBV20-1 and TRBJ2-3; TRBD2 agrees at 8 bases. The germline V gene encodes CDR1 DFQATT and CDR2 SNEGSKA (reference sequence). Trimming cost V 3 bases and J 2 bases; bases outside gene matches: 4. CDR3 length: 14 amino acids. CDR3 in amino acids: CSARGGGTTDTQYF. The CDR3 DNA reads TGCAGTGCTAGGGGCGGGGGGACCACAGATACGCAGTATTTT.

V usage is TRBV29-1 and J usage is TRBJ2-1; 14 positions match TRBD2. The CDR3 is 13 residues long. From germline, CDR1 is SQVTM and CDR2 ANQGSEA. V shed 7 bases, J shed 7 bases, and the junction held 3 bases outside the gene matches. Here the CDR3 DNA reads TGCAGCGCGACTAGCGGGGGGGTGAATGAGCAGTTCTTC. Translating gives CSATSGGVNEQFF.

CDR3 in DNA: TGTGCCAGCAGTCCAGGGGGAGGGGGGGAGACCCAGTACTTC. Translation gives CASSPGGGGETQYF. The V and J genes are TRBV12-3 or TRBV12-4 and TRBJ2-7; D is perhaps TRBD1 or TRBD2 (7 bases each). The J call may be faulty, since TRBJ2-5 better matches the DNA end. The CDR3 consists of 14 residues.

The chain links TRBV3-1 to TRBJ1-1, with D hard to call. The CDR3 has 15 residues. The germline V and J ends were trimmed by 2 bases and 2 bases, with 12 bases remaining between them. The germline gives CDR1 LGHDT, CDR2 YNNKEL (reference sequence). CDR3 loop: CASSQSPVPNTEAFF. The CDR3 DNA is TGTGCCAGCAGCCAAAGCCCAGTACCTAACACTGAAGCTTTCTTT.

This chain links TRBV12-3 or TRBV12-4 with TRBJ2-1, with D possibly matching TRBD2 (6 bases). V was trimmed by 2 bases and J by 4 bases, leaving 18 bases between them. This CDR3 region has 17 residues. The CDR3 sequence is CASSLMEGETVYNEQFF. The CDR3 DNA sequence: TGTGCCAGCAGTTTAATGGAGGGTGAGACAGTATACAATGAGCAGTTCTTC.

This sequence joins TRBV20-1 and TRBJ2-5; 10 bases align to TRBD1. The CDR3 runs to 15 residues. CDR1 and CDR2 from the germline V gene are DFQATT and SNEGSKA (reference sequence). Trimming removed 1 base from V and 2 bases from J; junction bases left unmatched: 4. The CDR3 spells CSARVPGQGQETQYF. CDR3 nucleotide sequence: TGCAGTGCTAGAGTACCGGGACAGGGGCAAGAGACCCAGTACTTC.

The genes are TRBV4-3 and TRBJ2-7; D possibly matches TRBD1 or TRBD2 (5 bases each). This CDR3 has 14 residues. CDR1 LGHNA and CDR2 YSLEER come from the germline V gene. V was clipped by 4 bases and J by 5 bases, with 15 bases between them. The CDR3 DNA sequence: TGCGCCAGCAGCCCCGGGGCAGAGCGGAACGAGCAGTACTTC. This translates into CASSPGAERNEQYF.

This chain connects TRBV21-1 to TRBJ1-6; the table's D call, TRBD1, was not checked against the DNA. TRBV21-1 corresponds to a pseudogene. The CDR3 contains 15 residues. The CDR3 here is CASSNTRGNNSPLHF. Here the CDR3 DNA reads TGTGCCAGCAGCAATACCAGGGGCAATAATTCACCCCTCCACTTT.

This clonotype was observed a handful of times. The V gene is TRBV30, the J gene TRBJ2-5, with TRBD1 matching 9 bases. The J call may be faulty, since TRBJ2-7 better matches the DNA end. The CDR3 covers 12 residues. Germline CDR1 is GTSNPN and CDR2 is SVGIG (reference sequence). This CDR3 reads CAWSQTGGEQYF. The DNA for the CDR3 is TGTGCCTGGAGCCAGACAGGGGGCGAGCAGTACTTC.

This chain uses TRBV7-2 with TRBJ2-1, with 8 bases aligning to TRBD1. CDR1 and CDR2 from the germline V gene are SGHTA and FQGNSA. The V segment lost 4 bases and the J segment 4 bases; nucleotides outside the gene matches: 6. There are 15 residues in the CDR3. In nucleotides, the CDR3 is TGTGCCAGCAGCTCATGGACAGGGAGATACAATGAGCAGTTCTTC. Encoded protein: CASSSWTGRYNEQFF.

The genes are TRBV15 and TRBJ2-1; TRBD1 aligns across 9 bases. Looked up from germline, CDR1 is LNHNV and CDR2 is YYDKDF (reference sequence). Trimming at V came to 5 bases and at J to 1 base, leaving 3 bases not matched to a gene. The CDR3 spans 15 residues. The CDR3 loop is CATSPGTGSYNEQFF. DNA of the CDR3: TGTGCCACCAGCCCAGGGACAGGGTCCTACAATGAGCAGTTCTTC.

The chain employs TRBV3-1 and TRBJ1-2; D unclear. The V gene lost 0 bases and the J gene lost 5 bases, with 13 bases spanning the gap. Germline V gene sequence: CDR1 LGHDT, CDR2 YNNKEL (reference sequence). The CDR3 totals 15 residues. CDR3 sequence: CASSQETGTSYGYTF. CDR3 bases: TGTGCCAGCAGCCAAGAGACGGGAACGTCTTATGGCTACACCTTC.